The subject of this entry is one TCR beta chain. Its cognate antigen is unknown. This sample is drawn from a study of identical twins. TCRdb called the 5' RACE reads again in MiXCR, with one record for every CDR3 protein. Among 450,000 or so distinct CDR3 sequences listed, more than 20% were seen once. General study findings and limits: Fewer insertions marked abundant cord blood beta clonotypes; young adult naive trended weakly, memory not at all. A partial confounding effect on zero-insertion analyses could come from invariant MAIT and iNKT cells.

Trimming took off 6 bases at V and 0 bases at J, with 8 bases between the two ends. The CDR3 sequence is 13 residues long. CDR1 MDHEN and CDR2 SYDVKM come from the germline V gene. The data were also submitted as part of a second study, on T cells expressing NK-cell markers. That paper notes: For several experiments, T cell sorting was restricted to the alpha-beta TCR population by means of an anti-gamma-delta TCR antibody. What remained unclear was the HCMV specificity of expanded NKG2C+ T cell clones.

What was sequenced was CD4+ T cells sorted from blood. V usage is TRBV28 and J usage is TRBJ1-1; D ambiguous. The TCR comes from a woman between 18 and 29 years old in good health. The CDR3 loop reads CASRIILNTEAFF. The CDR3 DNA reads TGTGCCAGCAGGATAATATTGAACACTGAAGCTTTCTTT.